The 9 T cell receptor beta chains reported below all come from one sample, sequenced in a study of PD-L1 blockade in urothelial cancer (TCRdb year 2017). Library preparation employed the immunoSEQ multiplex PCR assay. The immuneACCESS repertoire file appears here via TCRdb, limited to in-frame rearrangements. These files lack a portion of the clones; in checked studies, under half of the deficit traces to unresolved V genes, and the cause of the others is not known. This sample is represented by around 56,000 clones; about 86% of them were singletons. 2.5% to 3.5% of the sample belongs to the ten largest clones. This specimen consisted of PBMCs, obtained around atezolizumab (anti-PD-L1) treatment. These receptors originate from a man aged 50-59 years with urothelial cancer.

Relative to its sample, this clone is medium-sized. The chain employs TRBV27 and TRBJ2-6, with 9 positions matching TRBD1. Germline CDR1 reads MNHEY; CDR2 reads SMNVEV (reference sequence). The CDR3 has 14 residues. V trimming: 10 bases; J trimming: 1 base; junction bases outside the gene matches: 2. The CDR3 bases are TGTGCCACCGGGACAGGGTCTGGGGCCAACGTCCTGACTTTC. As protein: CATGTGSGANVLTF.

The rearrangement joins TRBV4-2 to TRBJ2-3; D perhaps matches TRBD2 (6 bases). This CDR3 spans 14 amino acids. Looked up from germline, CDR1 is LGHNA and CDR2 is YNFKEQ. With 1 base removed from V and 2 bases from J, the gap between germline ends came to 7 bases. The CDR3 spells CASSQGDFTDTQYF. CDR3 nucleotides: TGTGCCAGCAGCCAAGGGGACTTCACAGATACGCAGTATTTT.

This chain uses TRBV7-9 with TRBJ2-7, with D perhaps matching TRBD2 (7 bases). This CDR3 is 14 amino acids long. Germline V gene data show CDR1 as SEHNR and CDR2 as FQNEAQ (reference sequence). V lost 5 bases to trimming and J lost 4 bases, with 15 bases between them. The chain's CDR3 is CASSLNEGGYEQYF. The CDR3 bases are TGTGCCAGCAGCCTTAATGAGGGGGGGTACGAGCAGTACTTC.

The CDR3, as DNA: TGTGCCAGCAGCCAAGGCTCGGGTCAGCCCCAGCATTTT. Translation: CASSQGSGQPQHF. This chain joins TRBV4-2 and TRBJ1-5; D remains ambiguous. Germline CDR1 is LGHNA and CDR2 is YNFKEQ. Deletions cut 1 base from V and 6 bases from J, with 7 bases between. The CDR3 sequence is 13 residues long.

The chain recombines TRBV7-3 with TRBJ1-2; D perhaps matches TRBD1 (6 bases). CDR3 size: 16 residues. Trimming cost V 5 bases and J 1 base, with 17 bases left between them. The germline V gene has CDR1 SGHTA and CDR2 FQGTGA. Written as DNA, the CDR3 is TGTGCCAGCAGCCCATACTCCTCAGGGGTTAACTATGGCTACACCTTC. This translates into CASSPYSSGVNYGYTF.

In this sample, this clone turned up once. J is TRBJ2-7 and V is TRBV19; 10 positions agree with TRBD2. Per germline, CDR1 LNHDA and CDR2 SQIVND (reference sequence). CDR3 length equals 14 residues. The ends lost 5 bases at V and 2 bases at J; junction bases unmatched: 3. CDR3 sequence: CASSVSGGPYEQYF. The CDR3 bases are TGTGCCAGTAGTGTTAGCGGGGGGCCCTACGAGCAGTACTTC.

The chain is built from TRBV5-1 and TRBJ2-7; TRBD2 agrees at 7 bases. J was trimmed by 3 bases and V by 0 bases; bases with no gene match: 3. Germline loops: CDR1 SGHRS, CDR2 YFSETQ. The length of the CDR3 is 14 residues. The DNA for the CDR3 is TGCGCCAGCAGCTTGGGGGGAGGGGTCTACGAGCAGTACTTC. It translates to CASSLGGGVYEQYF.

The rearrangement links TRBV7-9 to TRBJ2-1; tentatively, D is TRBD2 (6 bases). The germline V gene encodes CDR1 SEHNR and CDR2 FQNEAQ (reference sequence). This CDR3 contains 15 residues. The V gene lost 0 bases and the J gene lost 8 bases, with 14 bases spanning the gap. The CDR3 loop is CASSLAAGKFYEQFF. The CDR3 DNA reads TGTGCCAGCAGCTTAGCTGCGGGAAAGTTCTATGAGCAGTTCTTC.

This clone was recorded only once. The rearrangement uses TRBV9 and TRBJ2-7, with D perhaps TRBD2 (6 bases). Germline V lookup: CDR1 SGDLS, CDR2 YYNGEE. Between the trimmed V and J ends, which lost 4 bases and 2 bases, there was a span of 13 bases. This CDR3 has 14 residues. This CDR3 reads CASSTHLATYEQYF. The CDR3 DNA reads TGTGCCAGCAGCACCCACCTAGCGACCTACGAGCAGTACTTC.